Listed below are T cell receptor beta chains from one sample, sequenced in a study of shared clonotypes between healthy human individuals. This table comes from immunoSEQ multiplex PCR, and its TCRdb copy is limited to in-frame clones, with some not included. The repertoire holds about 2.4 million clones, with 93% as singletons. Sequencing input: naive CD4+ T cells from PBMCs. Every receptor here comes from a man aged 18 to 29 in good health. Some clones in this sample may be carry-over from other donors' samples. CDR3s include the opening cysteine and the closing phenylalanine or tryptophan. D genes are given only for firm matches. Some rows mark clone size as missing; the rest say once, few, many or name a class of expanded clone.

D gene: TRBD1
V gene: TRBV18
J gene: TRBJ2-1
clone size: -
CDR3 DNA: TGTGCCAGCTCTGGGACAGGGGACAATGAGCAGTTCTTC
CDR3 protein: CASSGTGDNEQFF

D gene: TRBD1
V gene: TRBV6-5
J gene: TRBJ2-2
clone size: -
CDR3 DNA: TGTGCCAGCAGCCTAACAGGGGTCGGGGAGCTGTTTTTT
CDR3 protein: CASSLTGVGELFF

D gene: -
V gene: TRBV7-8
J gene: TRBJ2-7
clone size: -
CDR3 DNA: TGTGCCAGCAGCTTAGCGTGGCAGAGATACGAGCAGTACTTC
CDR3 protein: CASSLAWQRYEQYF

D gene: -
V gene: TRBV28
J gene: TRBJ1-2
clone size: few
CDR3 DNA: TGTGCCAGCAGTCAACCTCGTGGCTACACCTTC
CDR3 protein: CASSQPRGYTF

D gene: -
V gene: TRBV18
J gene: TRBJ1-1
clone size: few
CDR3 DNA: TGTGCCAGCTCACCACAGGGAGGGGGTGACACTGAAGCTTTCTTT
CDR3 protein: CASSPQGGGDTEAFF

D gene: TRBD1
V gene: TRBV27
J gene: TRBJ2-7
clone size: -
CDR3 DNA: TGTGCCAGCAGTAAGGACAGGTCGCCGAGCCTTGGCTCCTACGAGCAGTACTTC
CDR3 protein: CASSKDRSPSLGSYEQYF

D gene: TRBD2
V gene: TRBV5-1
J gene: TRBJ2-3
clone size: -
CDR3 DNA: TGCGCCAGCAGCTTGGAGGGTAGCGGGGACACAGATACGCAGTATTTT
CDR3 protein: CASSLEGSGDTDTQYF

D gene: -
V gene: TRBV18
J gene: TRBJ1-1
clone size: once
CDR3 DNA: TGTGCCAGCTCACGGGACGATTTGAACACTGAAGCTTTCTTT
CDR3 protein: CASSRDDLNTEAFF

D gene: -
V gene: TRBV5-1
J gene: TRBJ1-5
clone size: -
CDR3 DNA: TGCGCCAGCAGCTTGAGGGGTGGTGATCAGCCCCAGCATTTT
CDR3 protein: CASSLRGGDQPQHF

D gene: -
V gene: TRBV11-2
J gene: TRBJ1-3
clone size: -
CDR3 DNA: TGTGCCAGCAGGGAGAGGCGACAGCTAATCTCTGGAAACACCATATATTTT
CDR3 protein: CASRERRQLISGNTIYF

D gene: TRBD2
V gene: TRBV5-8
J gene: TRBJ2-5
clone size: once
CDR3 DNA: TGTGCCAGCAGCTTGGGTCGGCTAGCGGGATCGTACCAAGAGACCCAGTACTTC
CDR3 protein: CASSLGRLAGSYQETQYF

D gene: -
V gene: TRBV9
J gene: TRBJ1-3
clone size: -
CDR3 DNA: TGTGCCAGCAGCGTCGTTGGAGGGGCTGGAAACACCATATATTTT
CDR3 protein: CASSVVGGAGNTIYF

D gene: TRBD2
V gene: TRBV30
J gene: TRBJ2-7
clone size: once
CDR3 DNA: TGTGCCTGGACTCTAGGACTAGCGGGATTGTACGAGCAGTACTTC
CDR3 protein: CAWTLGLAGLYEQYF

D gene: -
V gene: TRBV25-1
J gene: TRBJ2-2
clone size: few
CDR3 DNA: TGTGCCAGCAGTCCCCAGGTCGGCCGCGGGGAGCTGTTTTTT
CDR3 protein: CASSPQVGRGELFF

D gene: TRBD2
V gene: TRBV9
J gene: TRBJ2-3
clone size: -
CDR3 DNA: TGTGCCAGCAGCTGGCGGGAGACTCCTACAGATACGCAGTATTTT
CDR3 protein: CASSWRETPTDTQYF

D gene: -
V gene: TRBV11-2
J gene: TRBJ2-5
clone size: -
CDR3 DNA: TGTGCCAGCAGCGCGAGGGGGTTAGAGACCCAGTACTTC
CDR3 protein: CASSARGLETQYF

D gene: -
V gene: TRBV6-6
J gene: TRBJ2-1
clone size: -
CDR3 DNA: TGTGCCAGCAGTACCCACGGAGGGGATGAGCAGTTCTTC
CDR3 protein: CASSTHGGDEQFF

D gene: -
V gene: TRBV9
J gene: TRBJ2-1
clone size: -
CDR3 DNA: TGTGCCAGCAGCGTAGGGCGGCTAGGCCCCTATGAGCAGTTCTTC
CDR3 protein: CASSVGRLGPYEQFF

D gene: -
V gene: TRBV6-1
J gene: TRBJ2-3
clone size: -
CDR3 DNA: TGTGCCAGCAGTGTACGGGTGGGCGCAGATACGCAGTATTTT
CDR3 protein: CASSVRVGADTQYF

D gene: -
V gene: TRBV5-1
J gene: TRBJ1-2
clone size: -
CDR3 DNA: TGCGCCAGCAGCTTGGGTGCGGGACAACGGGACTATGGCTACACCTTC
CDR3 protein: CASSLGAGQRDYGYTF

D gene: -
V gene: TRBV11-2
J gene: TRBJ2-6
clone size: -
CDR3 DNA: TGTGCCAGCAGCTTAGTGGGCTCTGGGGCCAACGTCCTGACTTTC
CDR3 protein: CASSLVGSGANVLTF

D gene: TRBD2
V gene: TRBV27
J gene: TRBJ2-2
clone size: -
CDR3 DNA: TGTGCCAGCAGTTCACCCCTGACGGGAGGCCGCACCGGGGAGCTGTTTTTT
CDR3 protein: CASSSPLTGGRTGELFF